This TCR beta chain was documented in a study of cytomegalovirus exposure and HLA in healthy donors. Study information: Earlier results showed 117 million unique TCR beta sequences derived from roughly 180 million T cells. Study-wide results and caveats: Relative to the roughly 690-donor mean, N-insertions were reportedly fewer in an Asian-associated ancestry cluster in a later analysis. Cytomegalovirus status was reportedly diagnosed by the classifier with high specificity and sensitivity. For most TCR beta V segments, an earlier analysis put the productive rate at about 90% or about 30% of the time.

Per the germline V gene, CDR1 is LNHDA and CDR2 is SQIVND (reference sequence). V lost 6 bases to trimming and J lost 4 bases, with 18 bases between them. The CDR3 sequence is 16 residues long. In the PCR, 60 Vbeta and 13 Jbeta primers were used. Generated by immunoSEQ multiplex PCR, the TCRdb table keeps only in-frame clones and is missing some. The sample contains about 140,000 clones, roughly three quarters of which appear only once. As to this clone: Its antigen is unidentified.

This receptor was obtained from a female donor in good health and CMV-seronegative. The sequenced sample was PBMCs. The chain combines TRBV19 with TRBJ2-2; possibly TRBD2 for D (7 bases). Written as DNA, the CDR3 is TGTGCCAGTAGACGCGAGGGGAGGGGGGGCACCGGGGAGCTGTTTTTT. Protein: CASRREGRGGTGELFF.